The sequence of this T cell receptor (beta chain) was determined in a study of vaccination effects on CD4 cells after COVID-19. Sequencing was performed with immunoSEQ multiplex PCR; in TCRdb, only in-frame clones are kept and a portion is missing. The repertoire consists of roughly 52,000 clones, with roughly 70% occurring once and the leading ten covering 15% to 20%. Concerning this clone: As yet, its antigen is unknown.

Trimming left V 4 bases short and J 9 bases short, with 19 bases between. Germline V gene sequence: CDR1 MDHEN, CDR2 SYDVKM. The CDR3 is made up of 15 amino acids. Before sequencing, viral peptide pools were used by the ViraFEST assay to expand antigen-specific CD4+ T cells. Following a roughly 9-day culture, CD4+ T cells were purified. Vaccine recipients had no previous SARS-CoV-2 infection; their nucleocapsid antibodies were negative. The specimen comprised CD4+ T cells from PBMCs cultured with SARS-CoV-2 spike peptides, sampled before COVID-19 vaccination. The V call is TRBV28, the J call TRBJ1-5; a weak D match, TRBD1 (6 bases). The TCR sequence derives from a human donor who received a COVID-19 vaccine. CDR3 region: CASSWSFLGARPQHF. Here the CDR3 DNA reads TGTGCCAGCAGTTGGTCTTTTCTGGGGGCTAGGCCCCAGCATTTT.